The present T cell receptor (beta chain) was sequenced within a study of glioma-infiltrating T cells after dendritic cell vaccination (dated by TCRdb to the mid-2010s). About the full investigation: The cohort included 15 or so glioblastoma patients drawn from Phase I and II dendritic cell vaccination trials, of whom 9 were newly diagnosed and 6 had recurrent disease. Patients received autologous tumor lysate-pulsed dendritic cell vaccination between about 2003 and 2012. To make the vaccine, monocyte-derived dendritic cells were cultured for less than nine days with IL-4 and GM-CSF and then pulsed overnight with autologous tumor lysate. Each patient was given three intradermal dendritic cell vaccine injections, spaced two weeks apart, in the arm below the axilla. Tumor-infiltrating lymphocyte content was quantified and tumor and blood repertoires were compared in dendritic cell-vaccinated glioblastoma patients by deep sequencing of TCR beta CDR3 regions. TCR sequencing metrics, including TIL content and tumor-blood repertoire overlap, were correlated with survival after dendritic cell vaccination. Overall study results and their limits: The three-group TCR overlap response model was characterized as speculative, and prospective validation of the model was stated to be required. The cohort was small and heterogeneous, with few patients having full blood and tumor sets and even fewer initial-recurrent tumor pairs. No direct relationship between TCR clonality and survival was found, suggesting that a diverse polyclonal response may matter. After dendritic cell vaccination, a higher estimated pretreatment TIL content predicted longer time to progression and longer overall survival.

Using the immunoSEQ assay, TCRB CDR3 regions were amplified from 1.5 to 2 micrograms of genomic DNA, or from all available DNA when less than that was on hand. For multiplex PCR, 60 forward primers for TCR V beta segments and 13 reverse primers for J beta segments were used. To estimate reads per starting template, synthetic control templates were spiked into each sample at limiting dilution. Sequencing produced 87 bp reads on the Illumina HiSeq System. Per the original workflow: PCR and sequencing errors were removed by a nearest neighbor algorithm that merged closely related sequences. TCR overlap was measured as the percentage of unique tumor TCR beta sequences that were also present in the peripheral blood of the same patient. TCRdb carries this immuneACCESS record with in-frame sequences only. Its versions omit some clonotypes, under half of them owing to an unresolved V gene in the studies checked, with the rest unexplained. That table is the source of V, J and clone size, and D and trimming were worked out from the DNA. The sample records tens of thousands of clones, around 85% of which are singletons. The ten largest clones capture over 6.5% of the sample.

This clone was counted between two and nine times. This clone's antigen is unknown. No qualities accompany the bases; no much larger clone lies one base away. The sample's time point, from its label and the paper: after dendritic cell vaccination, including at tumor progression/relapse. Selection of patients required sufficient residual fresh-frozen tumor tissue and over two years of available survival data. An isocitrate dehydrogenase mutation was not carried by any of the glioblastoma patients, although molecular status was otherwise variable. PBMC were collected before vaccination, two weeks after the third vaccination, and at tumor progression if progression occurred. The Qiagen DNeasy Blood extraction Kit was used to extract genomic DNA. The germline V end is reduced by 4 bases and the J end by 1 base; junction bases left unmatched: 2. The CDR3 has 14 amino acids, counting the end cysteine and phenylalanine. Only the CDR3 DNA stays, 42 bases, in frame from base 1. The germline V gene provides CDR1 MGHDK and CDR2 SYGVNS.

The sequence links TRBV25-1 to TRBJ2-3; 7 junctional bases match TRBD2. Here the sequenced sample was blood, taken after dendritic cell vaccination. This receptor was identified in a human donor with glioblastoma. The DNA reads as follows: TGTGCCAGCAGTGTGGGGAGGGGCACAGATACGCAGTATTTT. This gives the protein CASSVGRGTDTQYF.